This T cell receptor beta chain was observed in a study of blood T cell repertoires in COVID-19. Overall study: Whether acute or convalescent, the COVID-19 samples came from the United States, Italy and Spain. T cells, B-cell-depleted T cells, or PBMCs supplied cDNA or gDNA.

Germline CDR1 MNHEY, CDR2 SMNVEV (reference sequence). Trimming took off 4 bases at V and 5 bases at J, with 17 bases between the two ends. This CDR3 spans 15 amino acids. Source study methods: Cell counts per sample came from amplifying reference gene primers. Assay: immunoSEQ multiplex PCR; the TCRdb copy retains only in-frame clones and omits some. The D gene and trimming were derived from the DNA, and the V and J assignments and clone size from that table. Found here are about 110,000 clones, 76% of them singletons; the top ten hold roughly 3.8%. This chain links TRBV27 with TRBJ2-5; D call uncertain. The clonotype was recovered from an elderly woman with acute or convalescent COVID-19. The sample taken for sequencing was peripheral blood. For the CDR3, the DNA is TGTGCCAGCAGTTACCGAAAGGCCCCCGGGGAGACCCAGTACTTC. It translates to CASSYRKAPGETQYF.